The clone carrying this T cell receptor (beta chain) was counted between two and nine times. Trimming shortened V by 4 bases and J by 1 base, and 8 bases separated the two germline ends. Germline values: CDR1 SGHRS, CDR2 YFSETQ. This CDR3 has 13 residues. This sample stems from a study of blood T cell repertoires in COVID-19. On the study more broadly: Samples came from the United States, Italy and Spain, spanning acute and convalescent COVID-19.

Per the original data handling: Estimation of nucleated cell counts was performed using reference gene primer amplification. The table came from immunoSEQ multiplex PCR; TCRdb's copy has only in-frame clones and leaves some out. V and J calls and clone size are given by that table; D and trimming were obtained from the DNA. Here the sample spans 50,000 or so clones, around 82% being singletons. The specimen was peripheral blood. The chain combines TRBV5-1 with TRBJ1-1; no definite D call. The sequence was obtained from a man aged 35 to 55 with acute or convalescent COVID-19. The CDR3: CASSPEGNTEAFF. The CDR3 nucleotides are TGCGCCAGCAGCCCGGAGGGGAACACTGAAGCTTTCTTT.